The 25 T cell receptor beta chains below all came from one sample that was sequenced in a study of control samples from healthy donors and cancer patients. Libraries were prepared by immunoSEQ multiplex PCR; TCRdb keeps only in-frame clonotypes and omits some of them. The sample yields about 160,000 clones, 96% seen once. The sequenced sample consisted of blood. These receptor sequences come from a woman aged 25 to 39 in good health.

In the case of this clone: The junction departs from germline at one end; a sequencing error may be responsible. Other DNA sequences in this specimen translate into the identical CDR3. The chain recombines TRBV30 with TRBJ1-1; D perhaps matches TRBD1 (6 bases). CDR1 is GTSNPN, CDR2 SVGIG, per germline (reference sequence). The CDR3 is 12 amino acids. The CDR3 bases are TGCGCCTGGAAAGGGCGGACAGTTGAAGCTTTCTTT. Protein: CAWKGRTVEAFF. Full variable domain (rest looked up from reference TRBV30 and TRBJ1-1): SQTIHQWPATLVQPVGSPLSLECTVEGTSNPNLYWYRQAAGRGLQLLFYSVGIGQISSEVPQNLSASRPQDRQFILSSKKLLLSDSGFYLCAWKGRTVEAFFGQGTRLTVV.

The chain links TRBV27 to TRBJ1-4; 7 bases match TRBD1. Germline V gene data show CDR1 as MNHEY and CDR2 as SMNVEV (reference sequence). The CDR3 has 14 amino acids. Germline trimming cut 6 bases from V and 4 bases from J; bases unmatched to any gene: 5. DNA for the CDR3: TGTGCCAGCAGGTGGACAGGAATTAATGAAAAACTGTTTTTT. Its protein product is CASRWTGINEKLFF.

V is TRBV19 and J is TRBJ1-5; D is ambiguous. V was pared by 3 bases and J by 6 bases, with 9 bases between. The CDR3 spans 13 residues. CDR1 and CDR2 from the germline V gene are LNHDA and SQIVND (reference sequence). CDR3 nucleotides: TGTGCCAGTAGTATCCGGATGGTTCAGCCCCAGCATTTT. Encoded protein: CASSIRMVQPQHF.

Only one count was recorded for this clone. The genes are TRBV6-5 and TRBJ1-5; 8 bases are shared with TRBD1. V trimming: 6 bases; J trimming: 8 bases; junction bases outside the gene matches: 6. This CDR3 contains 13 residues. The germline V gene has CDR1 MNHEY and CDR2 SVGAGI. The CDR3 DNA reads as TGTGCCAGCAGGGACAGGGTTTTGGAGCCCCAGCATTTT. This codes for CASRDRVLEPQHF.

This chain joins TRBV3-1 (or the pseudogene TRBV3-2) and TRBJ1-2; D call uncertain. CDR3 length equals 14 residues. CDR1 and CDR2 (germline): LGHDT, YNNKEL (reference sequence). The V and J ends lost 5 bases and 6 bases respectively, with 16 bases between them. The CDR3 here is CASSTRGGEDGYTF. For the CDR3, the DNA is TGTGCCAGCAGCACTCGGGGAGGCGAGGATGGCTACACCTTC.

CDR3 protein: CASSLGGLAGGDTQYF. The CDR3 bases are TGCGCCAGCAGCTTGGGGGGACTAGCGGGAGGAGATACGCAGTATTTT. V is TRBV5-1 and J is TRBJ2-3; 15 bases are shared with TRBD2. CDR1 is SGHRS, CDR2 YFSETQ, per germline. V lost 0 bases and J lost 5; bases outside the gene matches: 1. This CDR3 region has 16 residues. The full variable domain, completed using reference TRBV5-1 and TRBJ2-3, is KAGVTQTPRYLIKTRGQQVTLSCSPISGHRSVSWYQQTPGQGLQFLFEYFSETQRNKGNFPGRFSGRQFSNSRSEMNVSTLELGDSALYLCASSLGGLAGGDTQYFGPGTRLTVL.

The chain carries TRBV7-2 and TRBJ2-3; the D is unclear. The CDR3 sequence is 15 residues long. CDR1 and CDR2 (germline): SGHTA, FQGNSA. The germline V and J ends were trimmed by 0 bases and 1 base, with 8 bases remaining between them. CDR3 protein: CASSLAQVGTDTQYF. In DNA form, the CDR3 reads TGTGCCAGCAGCTTAGCGCAGGTTGGCACAGATACGCAGTATTTT. The entire variable domain, with the rest obtained from reference TRBV7-2 and TRBJ2-3, is as follows: GAGVSQSPSNKVTEKGKDVELRCDPISGHTALYWYRQSLGQGLEFLIYFQGNSAPDKSGLPSDRFSAERTGGSVSTLTIQRTQQEDSAVYLCASSLAQVGTDTQYFGPGTRLTVL.

This chain uses TRBV28 with TRBJ2-7; 10 bases line up with TRBD2. The V and J ends lost 5 bases and 3 bases, in that order; junction bases with no gene match: 7. Looked up from germline, CDR1 is MDHEN and CDR2 is SYDVKM. The CDR3 has 15 residues. The CDR3 DNA follows: TGTGCCAGCAGTCAAGGGCTAGCGGGAGTCTACGAGCAGTACTTC. Amino acids: CASSQGLAGVYEQYF.

The chain joins TRBV12-3 or TRBV12-4 to TRBJ2-1; weak D call: TRBD2 (6 bases). This CDR3 is built from 13 residues. Trimming cost V 5 bases and J 5 bases, with 10 bases left between them. This chain's CDR3 is CASSSGFDNEQFF. For the CDR3, the DNA is TGTGCCAGCAGTAGCGGGTTTGACAATGAGCAGTTCTTC.

This chain uses TRBV4-2 with TRBJ1-6; 11 bases align to TRBD1. This CDR3 comprises 18 residues. The germline CDR1 and CDR2 sequences are LGHNA and YNFKEQ. The V and J ends lost 2 bases and 10 bases, in that order; junction bases with no gene match: 13. The CDR3 region has the DNA TGTGCCAGCAGCCAAAAGGGACAGGGGGATTGGTTTAAGTCACCCCTCCACTTT. Translating gives CASSQKGQGDWFKSPLHF.

The gene calls are TRBV3-1 (or the pseudogene TRBV3-2) and TRBJ1-4; D may be TRBD1 (6 bases). Trimming took off 1 base at V and 6 bases at J, with 12 bases between the two ends. CDR1 and CDR2 from the germline V gene are LGHDT and YNNKEL (reference sequence). The CDR3 is 15 residues long. This CDR3 reads CASSQARGGDEKLFF. CDR3 nucleotide sequence: TGTGCCAGCAGCCAAGCCAGGGGTGGTGATGAAAAACTGTTTTTT.

This chain uses TRBV20-1 with TRBJ2-5; D is unresolved. This CDR3 spans 11 amino acids. Between the trimmed V and J ends, which lost 4 bases and 5 bases, there was a span of 8 bases. CDR1 is DFQATT and CDR2 is SNEGSKA in the germline V gene (reference sequence). The CDR3 DNA reads as TGCAGTGCTATTCCCAGGGAGACCCAGTACTTC. This gives the protein CSAIPRETQYF.

The chain joins TRBV2 to TRBJ2-7; TRBD2 is a possible D gene (5 bases). CDR1 SNHLY and CDR2 FYNNEI come from the germline V gene. This CDR3 contains 14 residues. The V gene lost 5 bases and the J gene lost 6 bases, with 17 bases spanning the gap. CDR3 loop: CASSLAPSTIEQYF. The CDR3 coding sequence is TGTGCCAGCAGTCTAGCTCCCAGTACAATCGAGCAGTACTTC.

The chain carries TRBV5-1 and TRBJ1-1; the D gene is possibly TRBD1 (5 bases). The CDR3 is 13 amino acids. The V end was cut by 2 bases, the J end by 1 base, with 6 bases between. The germline V gene has CDR1 SGHRS and CDR2 YFSETQ. The CDR3 here is CASSFTGNTEAFF. The CDR3 DNA reads TGCGCCAGCAGCTTTACAGGGAACACTGAAGCTTTCTTT.

The table lists this clone with a few counts. Additional DNA sequences in this sample encode the identical CDR3. V is TRBV11-3 and J is TRBJ2-5; D is unclear. V dropped 1 base and J dropped 3 bases, with 6 bases sitting between them. CDR3 length equals 13 residues. Germline CDR1 reads SGHNT; CDR2 reads YENEEA. CDR3 sequence reads: CASSLGGEETQYF. The CDR3 bases are TGTGCCAGCAGCTTAGGCGGAGAAGAGACCCAGTACTTC.

The V and J genes are TRBV6-5 and TRBJ1-2; 8 nucleotides align to TRBD1. The CDR3 runs to 14 residues. Trimming at V came to 4 bases and at J to 2 bases, leaving 3 bases not matched to a gene. Germline values: CDR1 MNHEY, CDR2 SVGAGI. CDR3 amino acids: CASSSGTGNYGYTF. The CDR3 DNA is TGTGCCAGCAGTTCCGGGACAGGAAACTATGGCTACACCTTC.

V and J are TRBV19 and TRBJ2-2, with 9 positions matching TRBD1. There are 15 residues in the CDR3. The trim removed 8 bases at V and 2 bases at J, leaving 6 bases unmatched. Germline V gives CDR1 LNHDA, CDR2 SQIVND (reference sequence). CDR3 DNA sequence: TGTGCCAGTCTCCGGGACAGGGTAAACACCGGGGAGCTGTTTTTT. Its translation: CASLRDRVNTGELFF.

The chain uses TRBV18 and TRBJ1-1; D might be TRBD1 (5 bases). The germline V gene encodes CDR1 KGHSH and CDR2 LQKENI. V was cut by 8 bases and J by 2 bases, with 12 bases left in between. This CDR3 has 13 residues. The CDR3, as DNA: TGTGCCAGCGCGGGACTTTCAAACACTGAAGCTTTCTTT. The encoded protein is CASAGLSNTEAFF.

This chain links TRBV28 with TRBJ2-7, with TRBD2 identical over 8 bases. This CDR3 spans 14 amino acids. The V gene's germline CDR1 is MDHEN and CDR2 SYDVKM. V gave up 10 bases and J gave up 2 bases; unmatched junction bases: 10. The CDR3 region is CAIHPRGGTYEQYF. The CDR3 DNA reads TGTGCCATCCACCCTCGGGGGGGGACCTACGAGCAGTACTTC.

CDR3 coding DNA: TGCGCCAGCAGCTTGGAAAAGGGCCCCTCCTACGAGCAGTACTTC. As protein: CASSLEKGPSYEQYF. The chain recombines TRBV5-1 with TRBJ2-7; D remains unclear. The CDR3 extends over 15 amino acids. Trimming stripped 0 bases from V and 0 bases from J, with 10 bases between. From germline, CDR1 is SGHRS and CDR2 YFSETQ. Full variable domain (rest looked up from reference TRBV5-1 and TRBJ2-7): KAGVTQTPRYLIKTRGQQVTLSCSPISGHRSVSWYQQTPGQGLQFLFEYFSETQRNKGNFPGRFSGRQFSNSRSEMNVSTLELGDSALYLCASSLEKGPSYEQYFGPGTRLTVT.

This clone has only a few counts. The chain combines TRBV6-5 with TRBJ1-1; D gene uncertain. Germline assignment: CDR1 MNHEY and CDR2 SVGAGI. Trimming cost V 8 bases and J 0 bases, with 10 bases left between them. CDR3 length: 13 residues. CDR3 in DNA: TGTGCCAGCGGTCGGTCGATGAACACTGAAGCTTTCTTT. Translating it yields CASGRSMNTEAFF.

The chain employs TRBV19 and TRBJ2-3; 10 bases agree with TRBD1. Germline CDR1 reads LNHDA; CDR2 reads SQIVND (reference sequence). The CDR3 spans 18 residues. With V trimmed by 2 bases and J by 1 base, 9 bases remained unmatched. CDR3 sequence: CASSISPGTGDRTDTQYF. CDR3 in DNA: TGTGCCAGTAGTATAAGTCCCGGGACAGGGGACCGCACAGATACGCAGTATTTT.

V usage is TRBV12-5 and J usage is TRBJ2-7; TRBD2 matches 12 bases. Germline V lookup: CDR1 LGHNT, CDR2 FRNRAP. The CDR3 consists of 15 residues. The V and J ends lost 5 bases and 4 bases, in that order; junction bases with no gene match: 6. CDR3 sequence reads: CASGNTSGRRYEQYF. CDR3 sequence (DNA): TGTGCTAGTGGTAACACTAGCGGGAGGAGGTACGAGCAGTACTTC.

This chain links TRBV27 with TRBJ2-1, with D uncertain. The germline gives CDR1 MNHEY, CDR2 SMNVEV (reference sequence). The CDR3 runs to 15 residues. V was pared by 2 bases and J by 7 bases, with 15 bases between. CDR3 DNA: TGTGCCAGCAGTTTAATCCTAGACCCTAGGAATGAGCAGTTCTTC. It specifies CASSLILDPRNEQFF.

This chain joins TRBV28 and TRBJ2-3; D is unresolved. V gave up 5 bases and J gave up 2 bases, with 14 bases separating them. CDR3 length: 15 residues. Germline V gene sequence: CDR1 MDHEN, CDR2 SYDVKM. The CDR3, as DNA: TGTGCCAGCAGTGCGACTTTCCCTAACACAGATACGCAGTATTTT. Protein sequence: CASSATFPNTDTQYF.